The rows below give T cell receptor beta chains drawn from one sample of a study of CD8+CD57+ T cells in acquired aplastic anemia. TCRdb called the reads again in MiXCR, with one record for every CDR3 protein. The repertoire holds over 200,000 distinct CDR3 sequences, with around 63% as singletons. Input material: sorted CD4+, CD8+, or CD8+CD57+ T cells (not recorded which) from PBMCs. The receptors originated from a human donor in good health. The CDR3 runs from the conserved cysteine through the conserved F or W. A D gene is named only where the DNA matches it firmly. The size entry is marked missing in some rows and otherwise reads once, few, many or a size class.

j_call clone_size d_call v_call cdr3_nt cdr3_aa
TRBJ1-3 . . TRBV10-2 TGCGCCAGCAGTCAATATACAGAGGGGGCCATATATTTT CASSQYTEGAIYF
TRBJ1-2 few . TRBV20-1 TGCAGTGCTAGAGAGGACGGGATCCTCTATGGCTACACCTTC CSAREDGILYGYTF
TRBJ2-1 many TRBD2 TRBV11-1 TGTGCCAGCAGCTTAGCACGTCGTCTAGCGGGGGGATACTACAATGAGCAGTTCTTC CASSLARRLAGGYYNEQFF
TRBJ2-7 . . TRBV20-1 TGCAGTGCTAGAGGGGGGTTCATATACGAGCAGTACTTC CSARGGFIYEQYF
TRBJ1-1 . . TRBV7-2 TGTGCCAGCAGGTTATGGGGAGGGGACACTGAAGCTTTCTTT CASRLWGGDTEAFF
TRBJ2-3 . . TRBV12-3/TRBV12-4 TGTGCCTCAGCCTATGGAGATACGCAGTATTTT CASAYGDTQYF
TRBJ1-5 . . TRBV2 TGTGCCCGCAGCCACCGGGGGGGCAGGGCCGTGGGCAATCAGCCCCAGCATTTT CARSHRGGRAVGNQPQHF
TRBJ2-3 many . TRBV7-6 TGTGCCAGCAGCTTAGCTTGGGGCGGCACAGATACGCAGTATTTT CASSLAWGGTDTQYF
TRBJ2-7 many TRBD2 TRBV27 TGTGCCAGCAGTTTCAGCGGGGGCTCCTACGAGCAGTACTTC CASSFSGGSYEQYF
TRBJ2-7 . TRBD1 TRBV9 TGTGCCAGCAGCTCGCCGGGACAGGCGGAGCAGTACTTC CASSSPGQAEQYF
TRBJ2-7 . TRBD2 TRBV7-2 TGTGCCAGCAGCGCACAGGGACTAGCGGACTCCTACGAGCAGTACTTC CASSAQGLADSYEQYF
TRBJ1-1 . . TRBV7-9 TGTGCCAGCAGCCCCCCCGGGGTTGGGCCTGACGCTTTCTTT CASSPPGVGPDAFF
TRBJ1-1 many . TRBV5-4 TGTGCCAGCAGCTTGGGACAACATAAAGCCCCCACTGAAGCTTTCTTT CASSLGQHKAPTEAFF
TRBJ2-1 many . TRBV6-5 TGTGCCAGCAGTTCAGGCGACTCCTACAATGAGCAGTTCTTC CASSSGDSYNEQFF
TRBJ2-1 many TRBD2 TRBV7-3 TGTGCCAGCAGGCGACCGGGACTAGCGGGAATCGACTCCTACAATGAGCAGTTCTTC CASRRPGLAGIDSYNEQFF
TRBJ2-7 . TRBD1 TRBV4-1 TGCGCCAGCAGCCCCGAATCGACAGGGCGCGACGAGCAGTACTTC CASSPESTGRDEQYF
TRBJ2-1 many . TRBV7-9 TGTGCCAGCAGCTTAGCACAGGGTACCTACAATGAGCAGTTCTTC CASSLAQGTYNEQFF
TRBJ2-7 . TRBD2 TRBV2 TGTGCCAGCCGGGACTACCTAGTGGAGCAGTACTTC CASRDYLVEQYF
TRBJ2-5 . . TRBV7-8 TGTGCCACTGCTGTGTCCGGGACGGAAGAGACCCAGTACTTC CATAVSGTEETQYF
TRBJ1-5 many . TRBV15 TGTGCCACCAGCAGAGATCTCCAGGAGAATCAGCCCCAGCATTTT CATSRDLQENQPQHF
TRBJ2-3 few . TRBV11-2 TGTGCCAGCAGCTTAGCCACAGATACGCAGTATTTT CASSLATDTQYF
TRBJ1-2 . . TRBV5-1 TGCGCCAGCAGCTTGGGGCAGGGAAGTACCTACACCTTC CASSLGQGSTYTF
TRBJ2-5 . . TRBV5-5 TGTGCCAGCAGCCCCATTGGGGGGACGGGAGAGACCCAGTACTTC CASSPIGGTGETQYF
TRBJ2-3 . TRBD1 TRBV20-1 TGCAGTGCCCAGGGACAGGTCGAGGCAGATACGCAGTATTTT CSAQGQVEADTQYF
TRBJ2-7 . TRBD2 TRBV10-2 TGCGCCAGCAGTGGGACTAGTCAGAACGAGCAGTACTTC CASSGTSQNEQYF
TRBJ1-4 . . TRBV28 TGTGCCAGCAGCCTGGGGTCACAGGGCGAGGAAAAACTGTTTTTT CASSLGSQGEEKLFF
TRBJ2-2 . . TRBV24-1 TGTGCCACCTCCCAGGGGACGGGCGGGGAGCTGTTTTTT CATSQGTGGELFF
TRBJ1-2 . . TRBV19 TGTGCCAGTAGTATCCCCACGACAGCTCCGTATGGCTACACCTTC CASSIPTTAPYGYTF
TRBJ2-2 . TRBD1 TRBV10-3 TGTGCCATCAGTGGTGGGACAGGGAACACCGGGGAGCTGTTTTTT CAISGGTGNTGELFF
TRBJ1-2 . . TRBV5-1 TGCGCCAGCAGCAAGGACGGCACCAACTATGGCTACACCTTC CASSKDGTNYGYTF
TRBJ1-2 . . TRBV3-1 TGTGCCAGCAGCCAAGACGCCCTCCCGGACTATGGCTACACCTTC CASSQDALPDYGYTF
TRBJ2-7 once . TRBV29-1 TGCAGCGTTGAAGACACATCTGGTGGGGCGGGCGGCGAGCAGTACTTC CSVEDTSGGAGGEQYF
TRBJ2-7 . TRBD2 TRBV6-1 TGTGCCAGCAGTTACTCGGGACTAGCGGAGCTCTACGAGCAGTACTTC CASSYSGLAELYEQYF
TRBJ1-6 . TRBD1 TRBV7-3 TGTGCCAGCAGCCTCGGACAGGGAGGACCCCTCCACTTT CASSLGQGGPLHF
TRBJ1-2 . . TRBV29-1 TGCAGCGTTGACAGGGATGGCTACACCTTC CSVDRDGYTF
TRBJ1-5 . TRBD1 TRBV19 TGTGCCAGCAGCGCTGGGACAGGGTTTTTTGAGCCCCAGCATTTT CASSAGTGFFEPQHF
TRBJ2-7 . . TRBV4-2 TGTGCCAGCAGCCCGTACCCCGGCCCCTACGAGCAGTACTTC CASSPYPGPYEQYF
TRBJ2-1 . . TRBV27 TGTGCCAGCAGTCCCGGGAGCCCCTACAATGAGCAGTTCTTC CASSPGSPYNEQFF
TRBJ2-5 once . TRBV20-1 TGCAGTGCTAGATCCGGGACCTCCGTCGAGACCCAGTACTTC CSARSGTSVETQYF
TRBJ2-5 . TRBD2 TRBV7-2 TGTGCCAGCAGCACAAGCGGGGGGGCAGAGACCCAGTACTTC CASSTSGGAETQYF
TRBJ1-4 . TRBD1 TRBV5-1 TGCGCCAGCCGCCGGACAGGAAGTGAAAAACTGTTTTTT CASRRTGSEKLFF
TRBJ2-5 . TRBD1 TRBV7-8 TGTGCCAGCAGCCCTCAGACAGGGGGCCCAGAGACCCAGTACTTC CASSPQTGGPETQYF
TRBJ2-2 many . TRBV27 TGTGCCACCTCAAACACCGGGGAGCTGTTTTTT CATSNTGELFF
TRBJ1-1 many . TRBV9 TGTGCCAGCAGCGTAGGGGGGGGGTCAGGGGACACTGAAGCTTTCTTT CASSVGGGSGDTEAFF
TRBJ2-3 . TRBD2 TRBV7-2 TGTGCCAGCAGCTCTAGGACTAGCGGGGGGGCTTATACGCAGTATTTT CASSSRTSGGAYTQYF
TRBJ2-1 many TRBD1 TRBV13 TGTGCCAGCAGCTCTGGACAGGGCTCCTACAATGAGCAGTTCTTC CASSSGQGSYNEQFF
TRBJ1-6 . . TRBV10-3 TGTGCCATCAGTGGGGTAGGGGGTTCACCCCTCCACTTT CAISGVGGSPLHF
TRBJ2-3 . TRBD2 TRBV29-1 TGCAGCGTATTAGCGGGAGGGATTAGCACAGATACGCAGTATTTT CSVLAGGISTDTQYF
TRBJ1-6 . TRBD1 TRBV7-9 TGTGCCAGCAGCCAGGACAGGGAGAGTTCACCCCTCCACTTT CASSQDRESSPLHF
TRBJ1-6 . . TRBV2 TGTGCCAGCAGCTGGGGGGCGGTAGGTTCACCCCTCCACTTT CASSWGAVGSPLHF
TRBJ2-7 few . TRBV7-3 TGTGCCAGCAGCTTAGGAGCGGCGAGCTCCTACGAGCAGTACTTC CASSLGAASSYEQYF
TRBJ2-3 . TRBD2 TRBV20-1 TGCAGTGCTAGAGATCCGCTGACTAGCGGGGTAACAGATACGCAGTATTTT CSARDPLTSGVTDTQYF
TRBJ2-2 many . TRBV7-9 TGTGCCAGCAGCTGGATTTTAGGGGAGCTGTTTTTT CASSWILGELFF
TRBJ1-5 many . TRBV7-8 TGTGCCAGCAGCTCTTCTGGTAATAGCAATCAGCCCCAGCATTTT CASSSSGNSNQPQHF
TRBJ2-7 . TRBD1 TRBV29-1 TGCAGCGGTACCACAGGGGGCTACGAGCAGTACTTC CSGTTGGYEQYF